This T cell receptor beta chain was recorded in a study of blood T cell repertoires in COVID-19. Study context: The United States, Italy and Spain were the sources of the acute and convalescent COVID-19 samples. Sources were T cells, B-cell-depleted T cells, or PBMCs; the material itself was cDNA or gDNA.

The CDR3 covers 17 residues. The junction had 11 bases not matched to a gene; V was cut back by 5 bases and J by 4 bases. The germline gives CDR1 KGHSH, CDR2 LQKENI. In the original analysis: Amplification with reference gene primers provided the estimates of nucleated cell counts. TCRdb's table, derived via immunoSEQ multiplex PCR, lists solely in-frame clones and lacks some. V and J calls and clone size are those listed in that table; D and trimming were worked out from the DNA. The sample consists of about 140,000 clones, over 65% of them appearing once. This clone has a single count. Sequencing was carried out using peripheral blood. The gene calls are TRBV18 and TRBJ2-3; 11 bases align to TRBD2. The receptor comes from a man aged 45-65 years with acute or convalescent COVID-19. The CDR3 is CASSRETSGVRSDTQYF. As DNA, the CDR3 is TGTGCCAGCTCAAGGGAGACTAGCGGGGTCCGCTCAGATACGCAGTATTTT.